A single sample gave rise to the 20 T cell receptor beta chains below, sequenced in a study of blood T cell repertoires in COVID-19. Generated by immunoSEQ multiplex PCR, the TCRdb table keeps only in-frame clones and is missing some. Of 300,000 to 350,000 clones in the sample, approximately 88% were seen once. Sample: PBMCs or T cells enriched from blood (not recorded which). These TCRs come from a man younger than 40 who had recovered from COVID-19.

This clone occurred a few times. This chain joins TRBV9 and TRBJ1-6; 10 nucleotides line up with TRBD1. The CDR3 has 18 amino acids. From germline, CDR1 is SGDLS and CDR2 YYNGEE. J lost 8 bases, V lost 4 bases, and 15 bases had no gene match. CDR3: CASSNSSRDRGSHSPLHF. Here the CDR3 DNA reads TGTGCCAGCAGCAACTCCTCCCGGGACAGGGGAAGCCATTCACCCCTCCACTTT.

The chain employs TRBV19 and TRBJ2-1, with 9 bases that match TRBD1. V shed 4 bases, J shed 6 bases, and the junction held 4 bases outside the gene matches. Germline CDR1 is LNHDA and CDR2 is SQIVND (reference sequence). This CDR3 comprises 14 residues. DNA for the CDR3: TGTGCCAGTAGTACGGGACAGGGATCCAATGAGCAGTTCTTC. Translated: CASSTGQGSNEQFF.

V usage is TRBV6-6 and J usage is TRBJ1-3; possibly TRBD1 for D (5 bases). The CDR3 is 15 residues long. The V gene's germline CDR1 is MNHNY and CDR2 SVGAGI (reference sequence). Between the trimmed V and J ends, which lost 4 bases and 3 bases, there was a span of 13 bases. The CDR3 sequence is CASSFVDSVGNTIYF. In DNA, the CDR3 is TGTGCCAGCAGTTTCGTCGACAGTGTTGGAAACACCATATATTTT.

In its sample, this clone was seen a few times. The genes are TRBV5-4 and TRBJ2-2; 8 bases align to TRBD2. Germline trimming cut 4 bases from V and 6 bases from J; bases unmatched to any gene: 8. This CDR3 spans 15 amino acids. Germline-derived CDR1 and CDR2 are SGHNT and YYREEE (reference sequence). CDR3 region: CASSPGGAGSGELFF. The CDR3 coding sequence is TGTGCCAGCAGCCCCGGGGGGGCCGGGTCCGGGGAGCTGTTTTTT.

The chain is built from TRBV7-2 and TRBJ1-5, with 8 bases identical to TRBD1. The CDR3 is 15 residues long. Germline V gene data show CDR1 as SGHTA and CDR2 as FQGNSA. The V gene end was trimmed by 6 bases and the J gene end by 1 base; junction bases not matched to a gene: 5. CDR3 DNA sequence: TGTGCCAGCAGGTCAGACAGGGGAAGCAATCAGCCCCAGCATTTT. The encoded protein is CASRSDRGSNQPQHF.

The chain has TRBV7-9 and TRBJ2-7, with a weak D call TRBD1 (5 bases). V lost 7 bases and J 0 bases, leaving 13 bases between the germline ends. The length of the CDR3 is 14 residues. Per germline, CDR1 SEHNR and CDR2 FQNEAQ (reference sequence). The chain's CDR3 is CASKKTVSSYEQYF. CDR3 nucleotide sequence: TGTGCCAGCAAAAAGACAGTTAGCTCCTACGAGCAGTACTTC.

The genes are TRBV28 and TRBJ1-2; 7 bases agree with TRBD1. Per the germline V gene, CDR1 is MDHEN and CDR2 is SYDVKM. This CDR3 has 13 amino acids. The J segment lost 4 bases and the V segment lost 8 bases, leaving 7 bases of the junction unmatched. CDR3 protein: CASGIGGPYGYTF. CDR3 DNA: TGTGCCAGCGGCATAGGGGGCCCCTATGGCTACACCTTC.

The V and J genes are TRBV9 and TRBJ1-1; D not certain. This CDR3 has 15 residues. From germline, CDR1 is SGDLS and CDR2 YYNGEE. Trimming took 1 base from V and 2 from J, leaving 12 bases between them. The CDR3 nucleotides read TGTGCCAGCAGCGTATCATGGTCGGGAAACACTGAAGCTTTCTTT. Protein: CASSVSWSGNTEAFF.

The chain is built from TRBV6-5 and TRBJ2-7, with 7 bases fitting TRBD1. Looked up from germline, CDR1 is MNHEY and CDR2 is SVGAGI. This CDR3 is built from 15 residues. V gave up 6 bases and J gave up 0 bases; unmatched junction bases: 8. In DNA form, the CDR3 reads TGTGCCAGCAGACCGGACAGGCTGATCTCCTACGAGCAGTACTTC. This sequence encodes CASRPDRLISYEQYF.

This clone was seen once. V and J are TRBV5-1 and TRBJ2-5, with 7 bases lining up with TRBD1. Germline-derived CDR1 and CDR2 are SGHRS and YFSETQ. The CDR3 extends over 14 amino acids. V gave up 3 bases and J gave up 5 bases; unmatched junction bases: 7. DNA of the CDR3: TGCGCCAGCAGCTCCCCACAGGGGCTGGAGACCCAGTACTTC. It is translated as CASSSPQGLETQYF.

The gene calls are TRBV6-5 and TRBJ1-2; TRBD1 might be the D (5 bases). This CDR3 has 12 residues. V was trimmed by 7 bases and J by 3 bases, leaving 9 bases between them. Germline lookup yields CDR1 MNHEY and CDR2 SVGAGI. The CDR3 region has the DNA TGTGCCAGCACAGGGTTGGACTATGGCTACACCTTC. This codes for CASTGLDYGYTF.

This clone has only a few counts. The J gene is TRBJ1-6, the V gene TRBV2; 7 bases align to TRBD1. V shed 8 bases and J 10 bases; nucleotides not matched to a gene: 8. Germline V gene data show CDR1 as SNHLY and CDR2 as FYNNEI. The CDR3 spans 13 residues. The chain's CDR3 is CASLRGLGSPLHF. For the CDR3, the DNA is TGTGCCAGCTTAAGGGGGCTAGGATCACCCCTCCACTTT.

The gene calls are TRBV28 and TRBJ2-7, with 14 bases matching TRBD2. The length of the CDR3 is 20 residues. The germline V gene encodes CDR1 MDHEN and CDR2 SYDVKM. Trimming cost V 3 bases and J 0 bases; bases outside gene matches: 13. The CDR3 coding sequence is TGTGCCAGCAGTTTTACGTCTCTACGGACTAGCGGGGGGAGCTCCTACGAGCAGTACTTC. Protein: CASSFTSLRTSGGSSYEQYF.

The gene calls are TRBV10-3 and TRBJ2-3, with TRBD2 matching over 11 bases. CDR1 and CDR2 from the germline V gene are ENHRY and SYGVKD. V was clipped by 10 bases and J by 2 bases; unmatched bases: 5. The CDR3 is 14 amino acids. Here the CDR3 DNA reads TGTGCCACGAGACTAGCGGGGACCACAGATACGCAGTATTTT. This translates into CATRLAGTTDTQYF.

This chain uses TRBV5-4 with TRBJ2-1, with D possibly TRBD2 on 7 matching bases. V lost 5 bases and J 4 bases, leaving 19 bases between the germline ends. The CDR3 is 16 residues long. Germline V gene lookup returns CDR1 SGHNT and CDR2 YYREEE (reference sequence). The chain's CDR3 is CASREPEGGAYNEQFF. The CDR3 bases are TGTGCCAGCAGGGAGCCGGAGGGGGGGGCTTACAATGAGCAGTTCTTC.

V gene TRBV6-5 combines with J gene TRBJ2-5, with 8 bases aligning to TRBD1. CDR3 length: 16 residues. CDR1 is MNHEY and CDR2 is SVGAGI in the germline V gene. The V and J ends lost 4 bases and 1 base, in that order; junction bases with no gene match: 8. The CDR3 coding sequence is TGTGCCAGCAGTTCTGGGACAGGTGCCCCCCAAGAGACCCAGTACTTC. Translating gives CASSSGTGAPQETQYF.

This chain links TRBV7-8 with TRBJ2-2; 7 positions agree with TRBD1. The CDR3 length is 17 residues. The trim removed 5 bases at V and 2 bases at J, leaving 11 bases unmatched. The germline V gene encodes CDR1 SGHVS and CDR2 FQNEAQ. Here the CDR3 reads CASSRTGKLYNTGELFF. CDR3 sequence (DNA): TGTGCCAGCAGCCGGACAGGCAAACTCTATAACACCGGGGAGCTGTTTTTT.

The V and J genes are TRBV12-2 and TRBJ1-5. TRBV12-2 represents a pseudogene. CDR3 length: 16 residues. The CDR3 spells CASRSGPRGRYQPQHF. CDR3 nucleotide sequence: TGTGCAAGTCGCTCCGGTCCCCGAGGGAGATATCAGCCCCAGCATTTT.

The chain joins TRBV7-9 to TRBJ1-5; tentatively, D is TRBD1 (5 bases). The CDR3 is made up of 18 amino acids. The V gene's germline CDR1 is SEHNR and CDR2 FQNEAQ (reference sequence). Trimming removed 1 base at V and 2 bases at J, with 18 bases between. The CDR3 loop reads CASSLGPNQGRGNQPQHF. In DNA form, the CDR3 reads TGTGCCAGCAGCTTAGGACCCAATCAGGGTAGGGGCAATCAGCCCCAGCATTTT.

The table lists this clone with a count of one. The CDR3 bases are TGTGCCATCAGCCCGCGCGGCTATGGCTACACCTTC. It specifies CAISPRGYGYTF. The rearrangement joins TRBV10-3 to TRBJ1-2; no reliable D call. The CDR3 sequence is 12 residues long. The V end was cut by 6 bases, the J end by 4 bases, with 9 bases between. Germline V CDR1 and CDR2: ENHRY, SYGVKD.